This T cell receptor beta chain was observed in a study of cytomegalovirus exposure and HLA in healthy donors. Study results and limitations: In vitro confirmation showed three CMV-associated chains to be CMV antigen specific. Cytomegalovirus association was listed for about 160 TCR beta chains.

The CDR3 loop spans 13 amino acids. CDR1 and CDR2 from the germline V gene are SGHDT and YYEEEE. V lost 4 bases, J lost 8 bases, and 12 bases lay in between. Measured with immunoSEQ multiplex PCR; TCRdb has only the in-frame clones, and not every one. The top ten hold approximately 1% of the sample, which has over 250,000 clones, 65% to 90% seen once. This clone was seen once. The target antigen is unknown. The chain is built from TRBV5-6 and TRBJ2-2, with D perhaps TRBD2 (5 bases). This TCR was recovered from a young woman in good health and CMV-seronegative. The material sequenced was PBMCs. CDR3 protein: CASSPGRGGELFF. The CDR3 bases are TGTGCCAGCAGCCCCGGAAGAGGGGGGGAGCTGTTTTTT.